A selection of T cell receptor beta chains follows, all from one sample in a study of vaccination effects on CD4 cells after COVID-19. This table comes from immunoSEQ multiplex PCR, and its TCRdb copy is limited to in-frame clones, with some not included. The sample shows about 70,000 clones, roughly 80% of them seen only once. These receptors have no identified antigens. Sequenced material: CD4+ T cells from PBMCs cultured without peptide, taken before COVID-19 vaccination. These receptors originate from a human donor who received a COVID-19 vaccine. CDR3s include the opening cysteine and the closing phenylalanine or tryptophan. The D gene is left open where the match is weak. Size tells how often a clone was seen (once, few, many) or the class of an expanded clone, and some rows leave it out.

>TRBV7-2|TRBJ1-2|NA|15|NA
TGTGCCAGCAGCTCGGCAGACACCTCTAACTATGGCTACACCTTC
CASSSADTSNYGYTF
>TRBV18|TRBJ2-1|TRBD2|15|NA
TGTGCCAGCTCTTCTAATCTAGCGGAGTACAATGAGCAGTTCTTC
CASSSNLAEYNEQFF
>TRBV29-1|TRBJ1-2|TRBD1|13|NA
TGCAGCGTGGGGACAGGGGGGGACTATGGCTACACCTTC
CSVGTGGDYGYTF
>TRBV7-2|TRBJ2-5|NA|15|NA
TGTGCCAGCAGCGACAGTGTGGGTACTAGGGAGACCCAGTACTTC
CASSDSVGTRETQYF
>TRBV14|TRBJ2-2|NA|13|few
TGTGCCAGCAGCCGGCAGGCCACCGGGGAGCTGTTTTTT
CASSRQATGELFF
>TRBV5-6|TRBJ1-1|NA|14|NA
TGTGCCAGCAGCTTGGGGGCGTCGGGAACTGAAGCTTTCTTT
CASSLGASGTEAFF
>TRBV4-1|TRBJ1-6|TRBD1|15|few
TGCGCCAGCAGCCAAGGACAGGGCGGTAATTCACCCCTCCACTTT
CASSQGQGGNSPLHF
>TRBV5-1|TRBJ2-5|TRBD1|16|once
TGCGCCAGCAGCGGGGGGACAGGGGGGTACCAAGAGACCCAGTACTTC
CASSGGTGGYQETQYF
>TRBV5-6|TRBJ2-1|NA|11|NA
TGTGCCAGCAGCTTACGGGGGAAGCAGTTCTTC
CASSLRGKQFF
>TRBV18|TRBJ1-2|TRBD1|13|few
TGTGCCAGCTCACCGACAGGGGGCTATGGCTACACCTTC
CASSPTGGYGYTF
>TRBV7-2|TRBJ1-2|NA|14|NA
TGTGCCAGCAGCACCCAGACAGCCCTCTATGGCTACACCTTC
CASSTQTALYGYTF
>TRBV11-3|TRBJ2-2|NA|15|NA
TGTGCCAGCAGCTTAGCAGGGGCGGGTACCGGGGAGCTGTTTTTT
CASSLAGAGTGELFF
>TRBV9|TRBJ1-2|NA|14|NA
TGTGCCAGCAGCCCCCAGGGGCTCCCCTATGGCTACACCTTC
CASSPQGLPYGYTF
>TRBV6-6|TRBJ2-5|NA|12|NA
TGTGCCAGCAGTACTTCCCGAGAGACCCAGTACTTC
CASSTSRETQYF
>TRBV12-3/TRBV12-4|TRBJ1-1|NA|11|NA
TGTGCCAGCAGTTTTACGTATGAAGCTTTCTTT
CASSFTYEAFF
>TRBV5-6|TRBJ1-5|NA|13|NA
TGTGCCAGCAGCAACGACAGAAATCAGCCCCAGCATTTT
CASSNDRNQPQHF
>TRBV19|TRBJ2-4|TRBD1|14|NA
TGTGCCAGTAGCATCGGGACAGTGAAAAACATTCAGTACTTC
CASSIGTVKNIQYF
>TRBV3-1/TRBV3-2|TRBJ2-1|NA|15|NA
TGTGCCAGCAGCCAAGATGGAATCACCGCTAGGGAGCAGTTCTTC
CASSQDGITAREQFF
>TRBV7-8|TRBJ2-5|TRBD2|18|NA
TGTGCCAGCAGCACGCGGACTGTGACTAGCGGGGGGAGGGAGACCCAGTACTTC
CASSTRTVTSGGRETQYF
>TRBV5-1|TRBJ2-3|NA|14|few
TGCGCCAGCAGCTTTGGGCCCGGCACAGATACGCAGTATTTT
CASSFGPGTDTQYF
>TRBV5-3|TRBJ1-1|NA|12|NA
TGTGCCAGTGGGACGGTGAACACTGAAGCTTTCTTT
CASGTVNTEAFF
>TRBV4-1|TRBJ1-3|NA|16|NA
TGCGCCAGCAGCCAAGATCAGTTGGCAGCTGGAAACACCATATATTTT
CASSQDQLAAGNTIYF
>TRBV5-1|TRBJ2-1|TRBD1|15|NA
TGCGCCAGCAGCAAGGGACAGGGGGCGACCTATGAGCAGTTCTTC
CASSKGQGATYEQFF
>TRBV19|TRBJ1-1|NA|12|few
TGTGCCAGTAAGGAGAAGGGCACTGAAGCTTTCTTT
CASKEKGTEAFF
>TRBV19|TRBJ2-3|TRBD1|15|NA
TGTGCCAGTACCATGCGTCAGGGGGTAACAGATACGCAGTATTTT
CASTMRQGVTDTQYF
>TRBV19|TRBJ2-1|TRBD1|14|NA
TGTGCCAGTAGGGGACAGGAGACCTACAATGAGCAGTTCTTC
CASRGQETYNEQFF
>TRBV28|TRBJ2-5|NA|14|NA
TGTGCCAGCAGTTTACCCGGGGGCCTAGGGACCCAGTACTTC
CASSLPGGLGTQYF
>TRBV7-2|TRBJ2-1|TRBD2|14|NA
TGTGCCAGCAGCCTAATGACTAGCGTAAATGAGCAGTTCTTC
CASSLMTSVNEQFF
>TRBV9|TRBJ1-3|TRBD1|19|NA
TGTGCCAGCAGCGTAGGGGGCACCGGGACAGGGTCCCTTGGAAACACCATATATTTT
CASSVGGTGTGSLGNTIYF
>TRBV28|TRBJ2-6|TRBD1|15|NA
TGTGCCAGCAGTCGACAGGGGGCTGGGGCCAACGTCCTGACTTTC
CASSRQGAGANVLTF
>TRBV11-3|TRBJ2-1|NA|15|once
TGTGCCAGCAGCTTAGGTGGGGGAGGCGGCAATGAGCAGTTCTTC
CASSLGGGGGNEQFF
>TRBV18|TRBJ1-5|TRBD1|15|few
TGTGCCAGCTCACCCGGGACAGAGGTTCACGGGCCCCAGCATTTT
CASSPGTEVHGPQHF
>TRBV4-2|TRBJ2-5|NA|13|NA
TGTGCCAGCAGCGAGGACTTAGGGGAGACCCAGTACTTC
CASSEDLGETQYF
>TRBV7-3|TRBJ2-3|NA|15|NA
TGTGCCAGCAGCCCGCAATCCGGGCCCACAGATACGCAGTATTTT
CASSPQSGPTDTQYF